This T cell receptor beta chain was obtained from a study of CXCR3-negative and CXCR3-positive naive CD8 T cells. General study points: CXCR3-positive naive cells had TRB CDR3s that were more hydrophobic than CXCR3-negative naive cells had.

Remarks on this clonotype: Its target is unknown.

Researchers prepared the TRB cDNA libraries using 5' RACE with UMI labels. TCRdb processed the 5' RACE reads again and assigns one entry to each CDR3 protein, with no DNA. The sample table includes some 150,000 distinct CDR3 sequences. Germline V CDR1 and CDR2: MGHRA, YSYEKL. The CDR3 runs 14 residues. The source of this sequence is a human donor in good health. Some clones in this sample may be carry-over from other donors' samples. The chain combines TRBV4-1 with TRBJ1-5; TCRdb's assignment of TRBD1 cannot be checked, as there is no DNA. The source material was naive CXCR3+ CD8+ T cells from blood. Subset in this sample: CD45RO-CCR7+CD27+CD95- naive CD8+ T cells expressing CXCR3 (TNR3+). The chain's CDR3 is CASSYPGSNQPQHF.